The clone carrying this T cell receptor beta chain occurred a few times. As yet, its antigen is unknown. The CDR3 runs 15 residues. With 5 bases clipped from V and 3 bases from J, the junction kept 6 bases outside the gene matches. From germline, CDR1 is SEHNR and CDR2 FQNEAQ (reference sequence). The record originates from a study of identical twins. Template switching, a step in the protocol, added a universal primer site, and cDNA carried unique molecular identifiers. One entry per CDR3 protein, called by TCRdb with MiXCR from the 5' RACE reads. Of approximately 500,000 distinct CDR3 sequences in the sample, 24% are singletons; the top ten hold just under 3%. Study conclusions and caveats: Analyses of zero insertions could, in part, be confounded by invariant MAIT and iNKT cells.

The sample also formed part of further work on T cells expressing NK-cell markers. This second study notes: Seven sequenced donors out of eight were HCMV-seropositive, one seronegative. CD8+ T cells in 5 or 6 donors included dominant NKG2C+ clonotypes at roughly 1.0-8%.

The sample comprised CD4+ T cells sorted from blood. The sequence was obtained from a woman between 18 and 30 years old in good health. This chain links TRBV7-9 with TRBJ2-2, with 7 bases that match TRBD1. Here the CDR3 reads CASSPYTGDTGELFF. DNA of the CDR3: TGTGCCAGCAGCCCGTATACAGGGGACACCGGGGAGCTGTTTTTT. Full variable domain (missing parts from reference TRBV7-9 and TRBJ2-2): DTGVSQNPRHKITKRGQNVTFRCDPISEHNRLYWYRQTLGQGPEFLTYFQNEAQLEKSRLLSDRFSAERPKGSFSTLEIQRTEQGDSAMYLCASSPYTGDTGELFFGEGSRLTVL.